The source of this T cell receptor (beta chain) is a study of regulatory dendritic cells for organ transplantation. V was trimmed by 4 bases and J by 4 bases, leaving 13 bases between them. The CDR3 totals 14 residues. Germline V gene data show CDR1 as SGHAT and CDR2 as FQDESV (reference sequence). A note on this clone: The antigen remains undetermined.

General study results and limits: Naive T cells showed high diversity, memory cells less, memory CD8+ least. Among resting subsets, memory CD8+ cells contained the most alloreactive clonotypes. Between individuals, the alloreactive memory CD8+ T cell pool differed considerably.

Naive CD45RA+ and memory CD45RO+ CD4+ or CD8+ T cells were FACS-sorted. Generated by immunoSEQ multiplex PCR, the TCRdb table keeps only in-frame clones and is missing some. The sample holds about 34,000 clones, 85% to 90% seen once. The J gene is TRBJ1-2, the V gene TRBV11-1, with D hard to call. The sample taken for sequencing was naive CD4+ T cells from blood. Subset meaning: CD45RA+ naive T cells. The source of this sequence is a human donor in good health. The CDR3 coding sequence is TGTGCCAGCAGCTCACATAGGGATACCTATGGCTACACCTTC. This codes for CASSSHRDTYGYTF. Looking up the rest from reference TRBV11-1 and TRBJ1-2 gives the full variable domain: EAEVAQSPRYKITEKSQAVAFWCDPISGHATLYWYRQILGQGPELLVQFQDESVVDDSQLPKDRFSAERLKGVDSTLKIQPAELGDSAMYLCASSSHRDTYGYTFGSGTRLTVV.